The next 18 T cell receptor beta chains were all read from a single sample in a study of T cell responses to AZD1222 COVID-19 vaccine. The table came from immunoSEQ multiplex PCR; TCRdb's copy has only in-frame clones and leaves some out. The sample includes some 170,000 clones, around 90% of them seen just once. The source material was peripheral blood, sampled 28 days after the second dose of the MenACWY control vaccine. These receptors were collected from an adult who received the MenACWY meningococcal vaccine as a control.

The gene calls are TRBV5-1 and TRBJ1-2, with D perhaps matching TRBD1 (6 bases). The CDR3 length is 14 residues. CDR1 is SGHRS and CDR2 is YFSETQ in the germline V gene. Trimming took off 1 base at V and 6 bases at J, with 13 bases between the two ends. The CDR3 nucleotides read TGCGCCAGCAGCTTGAGTGGGGGCGGTGATGGCTACACCTTC. This codes for CASSLSGGGDGYTF.

This chain connects TRBV9 to TRBJ1-6, with TRBD1 matching 7 bases. The CDR3 is 15 residues long. Trimming at V came to 4 bases and at J to 8 bases, leaving 9 bases not matched to a gene. The germline gives CDR1 SGDLS, CDR2 YYNGEE. The CDR3 DNA follows: TGTGCCAGCAGCCCAGGGGGGGGTTGGGATTCACCCCTCCACTTT. Translated, it gives CASSPGGGWDSPLHF.

The V call is TRBV3-1 (or the pseudogene TRBV3-2), the J call TRBJ2-3; 9 nucleotides align to TRBD2. The CDR3 length is 17 residues. With 2 bases clipped from V and 5 bases from J, the junction kept 11 bases outside the gene matches. Germline V gene data show CDR1 as LGHDT and CDR2 as YNNKEL (reference sequence). CDR3 in DNA: TGTGCCAGCAGCCAACTCCAGGGCGCGGGAGGGGTAGATACGCAGTATTTT. As protein: CASSQLQGAGGVDTQYF.

The chain combines TRBV7-2 with TRBJ2-3, with D tentatively TRBD2 (6 bases). The V end lost 4 bases, the J end lost 3 bases, and 20 bases lay between the germline ends. Germline V CDR1 and CDR2: SGHTA, FQGNSA. This CDR3 is 17 amino acids long. The CDR3 sequence: CASSWRGGRAQTDTQYF. CDR3 in DNA: TGTGCCAGCAGCTGGCGGGGTGGAAGGGCTCAAACAGATACGCAGTATTTT.

The chain combines TRBV28 with TRBJ1-2, with D unresolved. V lost 5 bases and J lost 6, with 16 bases in between. The germline gives CDR1 MDHEN, CDR2 SYDVKM. CDR3 length: 14 residues. CDR3 loop: CASSPPPPDNGYTF. Here the CDR3 DNA reads TGTGCCAGCAGTCCACCGCCGCCCGATAATGGCTACACCTTC.

V gene TRBV28 combines with J gene TRBJ1-1, with no clear D. V gave up 7 bases and J gave up 2 bases, with 11 bases separating them. The germline CDR1 and CDR2 sequences are MDHEN and SYDVKM. This CDR3 spans 13 amino acids. CDR3 residues: CASTGQTNTEAFF. The CDR3 DNA is TGTGCCAGCACTGGGCAGACTAACACTGAAGCTTTCTTT.

The V and J genes are TRBV10-3 and TRBJ1-5; 7 bases match TRBD1. The CDR3 is 19 amino acids. CDR1 is ENHRY, CDR2 SYGVKD, per germline. Trimming took 3 bases from V and 6 from J; bases not matched to a gene: 20. CDR3 in amino acids: CAISDPRDSVGVVGQPQHF. CDR3 sequence (DNA): TGTGCCATCAGTGATCCCCGGGACAGCGTCGGGGTGGTTGGTCAGCCCCAGCATTTT.

The CDR3 DNA is TGTGCCAGCAGCTATGGGACAGGGATTCTAGCGTACTATGGCTACACCTTC. It codes for CASSYGTGILAYYGYTF. The J gene is TRBJ1-2, the V gene TRBV13; 9 bases are a match to TRBD1. CDR3 length: 17 residues. Germline CDR1 and CDR2: PRHDT and FYEKMQ (reference sequence). V was pared by 4 bases and J by 3 bases, with 12 bases of the junction left unmatched.

In its sample, this clone was seen once. The chain is built from TRBV21-1 and TRBJ2-3; the D call TRBD2 from the table was never checked on the DNA. TRBV21-1 counts as a pseudogene. CDR3 length equals 14 residues. In DNA form, the CDR3 reads TGTGCCAGCAGCCGAGGACTAGACACAGATACGCAGTATTTT. Protein: CASSRGLDTDTQYF.

The J gene is TRBJ1-5, the V gene TRBV4-1; the match to TRBD1 covers 7 bases. Per the germline V gene, CDR1 is MGHRA and CDR2 is YSYEKL. This CDR3 comprises 18 residues. The trim removed 1 base at V and 1 base at J, leaving 10 bases unmatched. In DNA form, the CDR3 reads TGCGCCAGCAGCCAAGCACAGGGGATCCCTCTAAGCAATCAGCCCCAGCATTTT. This gives the protein CASSQAQGIPLSNQPQHF.

The genes are TRBV6-2 or TRBV6-3 and TRBJ2-5; D remains unclear. Germline CDR1 is MNHEY and CDR2 is SVGEGT. The ends were cut back, 5 bases at V and 0 bases at J, with 13 bases in the middle. CDR3 length: 15 residues. The CDR3 sequence is CASSLRGAYQETQYF. The CDR3 DNA reads TGTGCCAGCAGTCTCCGTGGAGCGTACCAAGAGACCCAGTACTTC.

V is TRBV7-3 and J is TRBJ2-7; D may correspond to TRBD1 or TRBD2 (5 bases each). V shed 4 bases and J shed 7 bases, with 17 bases lying between them. The CDR3 has 14 residues. The germline V gene encodes CDR1 SGHTA and CDR2 FQGTGA. CDR3 amino acids: CASSSRDGALEQYF. DNA for the CDR3: TGTGCCAGCAGCTCCCGGGACGGCGCCCTGGAGCAGTACTTC.

The chain links TRBV30 to TRBJ1-2; unclear D gene. The CDR3 length is 13 residues. Trimming removed 1 base from V and 4 bases from J, with 10 bases in between. Germline V gene lookup returns CDR1 GTSNPN and CDR2 SVGIG (reference sequence). This CDR3 is CAWSGLLTYGYTF. The CDR3 DNA reads as TGTGCCTGGAGTGGGTTGCTAACCTATGGCTACACCTTC.

V is TRBV27 and J is TRBJ2-1; D gene uncertain. The germline V gene encodes CDR1 MNHEY and CDR2 SMNVEV (reference sequence). There are 13 residues in the CDR3. Trimming left V 2 bases short and J 7 bases short, with 9 bases between. CDR3 coding DNA: TGTGCCAGCAGTTTACTCATGCGGAATGAGCAGTTCTTC. It encodes CASSLLMRNEQFF.

Remarks on this clone: Additional DNA sequences in this sample encode the identical CDR3. The rearrangement links TRBV27 to TRBJ1-1, with D maybe TRBD1 (5 bases). CDR1 is MNHEY, CDR2 SMNVEV, per germline (reference sequence). The CDR3 is 14 residues long. V was pared by 5 bases and J by 2 bases, with 12 bases between. The CDR3: CASSLSGGNTEAFF. The CDR3 nucleotides read TGTGCCAGCAGTCTCAGTGGGGGAAACACTGAAGCTTTCTTT.

This clone was detected only once. The rearrangement uses TRBV2 and TRBJ2-3; 11 nucleotides match TRBD1. J gave up 3 bases and V 10 bases, and 9 bases lay outside the gene matches. This CDR3 region has 15 residues. Looked up from germline, CDR1 is SNHLY and CDR2 is FYNNEI. CDR3 sequence reads: CANPPGQGATDTQYF. DNA for the CDR3: TGTGCCAACCCCCCCGGACAGGGGGCAACAGATACGCAGTATTTT. Variable domain in full (rest from reference TRBV2 and TRBJ2-3): EPEVTQTPSHQVTQMGQEVILRCVPISNHLYFYWYRQILGQKVEFLVSFYNNEISEKSEIFDDQFSVERPDGSNFTLKIRSTKLEDSAMYFCANPPGQGATDTQYFGPGTRLTVL.

Here the CDR3 reads CASSFRPTQNTEAFF. The DNA of the CDR3 is TGTGCCAGCAGTTTTAGACCGACCCAGAACACTGAAGCTTTCTTT. The chain has TRBV28 and TRBJ1-1; D unresolved. This CDR3 contains 15 residues. Trimming left V 3 bases short and J 1 base short, with 12 bases between. CDR1 MDHEN and CDR2 SYDVKM come from the germline V gene. The full variable domain, with the rest looked up from reference TRBV28 and TRBJ1-1, is DVKVTQSSRYLVKRTGEKVFLECVQDMDHENMFWYRQDPGLGLRLIYFSYDVKMKEKGDIPEGYSVSREKKERFSLILESASTNQTSMYLCASSFRPTQNTEAFFGQGTRLTVV.

V gene TRBV29-1 combines with J gene TRBJ2-7; no reliable D call. Trimming pared 1 base from V and 8 bases from J, leaving 9 bases between. This CDR3 has 11 residues. Germline V gene sequence: CDR1 SQVTM, CDR2 ANQGSEA. CDR3 protein: CSVEVGGKQYF. CDR3 in DNA: TGCAGCGTTGAAGTAGGTGGCAAGCAGTACTTC.